This TCR beta chain was documented in a study of neurological immune-mediated disorders. Broader study findings: Expansion of TCR clones was greatest in HTLV-1-associated myelopathy and smallest in multiple sclerosis, where it fell below that of healthy controls.

CDR3 length: 13 residues. Trimming removed 5 bases at V and 6 bases at J, with 14 bases between. CDR1 is SGHTA, CDR2 FQGNSA, per germline. This clonotype has a count of ten or more. Its target is not known. 5'RACE employing 10-nucleotide random UMIs yielded the cDNA. TCRdb reprocessed the 5' RACE reads via MiXCR and lists one record per CDR3 protein. In the table there are tens of thousands of distinct CDR3 sequences, almost 4% of which are singletons. Sequenced input: PBMCs. The clonotype originates from a man aged 25 to 40 with multiple sclerosis. This chain links TRBV7-2 with TRBJ2-7; weak D call: TRBD2 (5 bases). In DNA form, the CDR3 reads TGTGCCAGCAGCCGCTCTCCGGGGAGCGAGCAGTACTTC. Amino acid sequence: CASSRSPGSEQYF.